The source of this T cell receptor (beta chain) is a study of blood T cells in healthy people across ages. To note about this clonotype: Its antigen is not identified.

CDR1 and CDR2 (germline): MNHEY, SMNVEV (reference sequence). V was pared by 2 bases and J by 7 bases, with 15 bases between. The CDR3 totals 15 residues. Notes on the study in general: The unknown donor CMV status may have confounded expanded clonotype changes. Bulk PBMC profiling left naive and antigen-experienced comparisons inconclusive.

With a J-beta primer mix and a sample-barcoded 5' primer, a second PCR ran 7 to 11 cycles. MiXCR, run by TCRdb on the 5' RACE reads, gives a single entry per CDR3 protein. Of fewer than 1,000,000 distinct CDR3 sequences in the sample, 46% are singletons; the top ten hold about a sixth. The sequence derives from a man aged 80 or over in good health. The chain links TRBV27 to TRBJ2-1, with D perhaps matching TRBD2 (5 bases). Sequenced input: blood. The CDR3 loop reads CASSLGLYLRNEQFF. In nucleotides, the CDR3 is TGTGCCAGCAGTTTAGGACTCTACTTGAGGAATGAGCAGTTCTTC.